This TCR beta chain came from a study of Ad26.COV2.S vaccination and SARS-CoV-2 variants. Overall study: Donor was in the COV1001 Ad26.COV2.S trial arm. Study conclusions and caveats: Possibly, TCR breadth and depth analyses underestimated total T cell responses.

Noted treatment: some 20 received Ad26.COV2.S at low or high dose, single or two shots; about five received placebo; per-sample allocation not given. Sampling was done on day 63 after the first vaccine or placebo injection. Whoever gave the sample was an adult aged 18-55 years in Boston. The assay was immunoSEQ multiplex PCR, and TCRdb's table has in-frame clones only and misses some. This sample has more than 300,000 clones; around four fifths occur once, and the top ten carry around 2%. This clone appeared once. What it binds is not known. Germline V gene sequence: CDR1 ENHRY, CDR2 SYGVKD. V was trimmed by 5 bases and J by 4 bases, leaving 9 bases between them. The CDR3 contains 13 residues.

This material consisted of peripheral blood, taken in a trial of Ad26.COV2.S vaccine versus placebo. This TCR was sampled from a person aged 18-60 years who received the Ad26.COV2.S COVID-19 vaccine or a placebo. V gene TRBV10-3 combines with J gene TRBJ1-3; D ambiguous. CDR3 residues: CAISKTEGNTIYF. In DNA, the CDR3 is TGTGCCATCAGTAAGACGGAAGGAAACACCATATATTTT.